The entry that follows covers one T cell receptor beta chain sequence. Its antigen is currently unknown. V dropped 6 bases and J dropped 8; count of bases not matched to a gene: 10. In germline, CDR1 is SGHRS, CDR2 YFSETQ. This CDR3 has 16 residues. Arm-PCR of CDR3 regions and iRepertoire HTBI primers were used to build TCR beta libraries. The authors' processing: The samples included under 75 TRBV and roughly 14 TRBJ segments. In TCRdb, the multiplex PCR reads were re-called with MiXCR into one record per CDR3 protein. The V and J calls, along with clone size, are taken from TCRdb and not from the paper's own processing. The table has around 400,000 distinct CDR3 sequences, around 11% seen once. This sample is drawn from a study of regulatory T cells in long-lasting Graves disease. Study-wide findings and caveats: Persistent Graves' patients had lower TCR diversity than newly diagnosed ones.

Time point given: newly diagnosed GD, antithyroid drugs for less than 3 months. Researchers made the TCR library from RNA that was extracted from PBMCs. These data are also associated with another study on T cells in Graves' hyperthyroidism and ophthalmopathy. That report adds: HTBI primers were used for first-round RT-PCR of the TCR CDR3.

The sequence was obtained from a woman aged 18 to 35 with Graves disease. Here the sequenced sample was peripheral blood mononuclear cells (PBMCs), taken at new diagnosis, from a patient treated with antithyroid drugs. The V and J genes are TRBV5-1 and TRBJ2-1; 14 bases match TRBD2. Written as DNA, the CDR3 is TGCGCCAGCATCGCTGGGACTAGCGGGAGCGGCGATGAGCAGTTCTTC. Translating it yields CASIAGTSGSGDEQFF.